Listed below are T cell receptor beta chains from one sample, sequenced in a study of CD8 T cells in ankylosing spondylitis. MiXCR, run by TCRdb on the 5' RACE reads, gives a single entry per CDR3 protein. The profile shows about 250,000 distinct CDR3 sequences, more than 25% of them singletons. Sequencing was done on a sample of blood, either unsorted or a sorted T cell fraction (not recorded which). The receptor source for this set is a male donor with ankylosing spondylitis or in good health (not recorded which). CDR3s include the opening cysteine and the closing phenylalanine or tryptophan. The D gene is left open where the match is weak. Clone size is stated in some rows and not others, as once, few, many or a class when expanded.

clone size: NA; D gene: TRBD2; J gene: TRBJ2-3; V gene: TRBV6-1; CDR3 protein: CASSGTSGAFTDTQYF; CDR3 DNA: TGTGCCAGCAGTGGGACTAGCGGAGCCTTCACAGATACGCAGTATTTT
clone size: few; D gene: NA; J gene: TRBJ2-1; V gene: TRBV20-1; CDR3 protein: CSADHWDIMANNEQFF; CDR3 DNA: TGCAGTGCTGACCATTGGGACATAATGGCAAACAATGAGCAGTTCTTC
clone size: few; D gene: TRBD1; J gene: TRBJ2-5; V gene: TRBV12-3/TRBV12-4; CDR3 protein: CASSLLQGMETQYF; CDR3 DNA: TGTGCCAGCAGTTTACTACAGGGGATGGAGACCCAGTACTTC
clone size: NA; D gene: TRBD1; J gene: TRBJ2-2; V gene: TRBV5-1; CDR3 protein: CASSLGTGVTGELFF; CDR3 DNA: TGCGCCAGCAGCCTAGGGACAGGGGTCACCGGGGAGCTGTTTTTT
clone size: NA; D gene: NA; J gene: TRBJ2-2; V gene: TRBV12-5; CDR3 protein: CASGLVLGGGPNTGELFF; CDR3 DNA: TGTGCTAGTGGTTTGGTACTTGGCGGGGGCCCTAACACCGGGGAGCTGTTTTTT
clone size: NA; D gene: NA; J gene: TRBJ2-3; V gene: TRBV6-5; CDR3 protein: CASSYPQGSTQYF; CDR3 DNA: TGTGCCAGCAGTTACCCCCAGGGGAGTACGCAGTATTTT
clone size: NA; D gene: TRBD2; J gene: TRBJ2-5; V gene: TRBV12-3/TRBV12-4; CDR3 protein: CASSPRLAGAQETQYF; CDR3 DNA: TGTGCCAGCAGTCCAAGACTAGCGGGGGCCCAAGAGACCCAGTACTTC
clone size: NA; D gene: TRBD1; J gene: TRBJ1-6; V gene: TRBV20-1; CDR3 protein: CSARGDRGRNSPLHF; CDR3 DNA: TGCAGTGCTAGAGGGGACAGGGGGCGGAATTCACCCCTCCACTTT
clone size: NA; D gene: TRBD1; J gene: TRBJ2-5; V gene: TRBV3-1; CDR3 protein: CASRPPGQGNQETQYF; CDR3 DNA: TGTGCCAGCAGACCTCCGGGACAGGGTAACCAAGAGACCCAGTACTTC
clone size: many; D gene: NA; J gene: TRBJ1-5; V gene: TRBV12-3/TRBV12-4; CDR3 protein: CASSLSAGDQPQHF; CDR3 DNA: TGTGCCAGCAGTTTATCGGCAGGGGACCAGCCCCAGCATTTT
clone size: NA; D gene: NA; J gene: TRBJ2-1; V gene: TRBV10-3; CDR3 protein: CAISEADSLNEQFF; CDR3 DNA: TGTGCCATCAGTGAGGCCGACAGCCTCAATGAGCAGTTCTTC
clone size: NA; D gene: NA; J gene: TRBJ2-1; V gene: TRBV25-1; CDR3 protein: CASSEYVGIGGTHNEQFF; CDR3 DNA: TGTGCCAGCAGTGAATATGTCGGGATCGGGGGCACGCACAATGAGCAGTTCTTC
clone size: few; D gene: NA; J gene: TRBJ2-3; V gene: TRBV20-1; CDR3 protein: CQRADTQYF; CDR3 DNA: TGTCAAAGGGCAGATACGCAGTATTTT
clone size: few; D gene: NA; J gene: TRBJ2-5; V gene: TRBV15; CDR3 protein: CATSRGQIQETQYF; CDR3 DNA: TGTGCCACCAGCAGAGGACAGATTCAAGAGACCCAGTACTTC
clone size: few; D gene: NA; J gene: TRBJ2-7; V gene: TRBV10-3; CDR3 protein: CAISGRDTGNHEQYF; CDR3 DNA: TGTGCCATCAGTGGCCGGGACACAGGGAACCACGAGCAGTACTTC
clone size: NA; D gene: NA; J gene: TRBJ2-3; V gene: TRBV3-1; CDR3 protein: CASSQEGKDTQYF; CDR3 DNA: TGTGCCAGCAGCCAAGAAGGAAAAGATACGCAGTATTTT
clone size: NA; D gene: TRBD1; J gene: TRBJ2-1; V gene: TRBV7-3; CDR3 protein: CASSLTGGQGRNEQFF; CDR3 DNA: TGTGCCAGCAGCTTAACTGGGGGACAGGGTAGAAATGAGCAGTTCTTC
clone size: few; D gene: NA; J gene: TRBJ2-5; V gene: TRBV7-9; CDR3 protein: CASTKVPVGIGETQYF; CDR3 DNA: TGTGCCAGCACCAAAGTTCCGGTTGGGATTGGAGAGACCCAGTACTTC
clone size: few; D gene: NA; J gene: TRBJ2-1; V gene: TRBV6-4; CDR3 protein: CASCRVYNEQFF; CDR3 DNA: TGTGCCAGCTGCCGGGTCTACAATGAGCAGTTCTTC
clone size: NA; D gene: NA; J gene: TRBJ2-1; V gene: TRBV12-3/TRBV12-4; CDR3 protein: CASSVGAPYNEQFF; CDR3 DNA: TGTGCCAGCAGTGTGGGGGCCCCCTACAATGAGCAGTTCTTC
clone size: few; D gene: TRBD2; J gene: TRBJ2-5; V gene: TRBV5-1; CDR3 protein: CASSFGGVPGETQYF; CDR3 DNA: TGCGCCAGCAGCTTTGGGGGGGTCCCTGGGGAGACCCAGTACTTC
clone size: few; D gene: TRBD2; J gene: TRBJ2-5; V gene: TRBV4-2; CDR3 protein: CASSQDLRTRTQETQYF; CDR3 DNA: TGTGCCAGCAGCCAAGATCTGAGGACTAGGACACAAGAGACCCAGTACTTC
clone size: NA; D gene: NA; J gene: TRBJ2-5; V gene: TRBV5-1; CDR3 protein: CASSPGTQQETQYF; CDR3 DNA: TGCGCCAGCAGCCCCGGGACTCAGCAAGAGACCCAGTACTTC
clone size: few; D gene: NA; J gene: TRBJ2-7; V gene: TRBV5-1; CDR3 protein: CASSFAYEQYF; CDR3 DNA: TGCGCCAGCAGCTTCGCCTACGAGCAGTACTTC
clone size: many; D gene: NA; J gene: TRBJ2-2; V gene: TRBV29-1; CDR3 protein: CSVELEAGELFF; CDR3 DNA: TGCAGCGTCGAACTAGAGGCCGGGGAGCTGTTTTTT
clone size: NA; D gene: NA; J gene: TRBJ1-1; V gene: TRBV7-9; CDR3 protein: CASSFSGGSTEAFF; CDR3 DNA: TGTGCCAGCAGCTTTTCCGGGGGAAGCACTGAAGCTTTCTTT
clone size: NA; D gene: NA; J gene: TRBJ1-2; V gene: TRBV11-2; CDR3 protein: CASSLGQAGYTF; CDR3 DNA: TGTGCCAGCAGCTTAGGCCAGGCTGGCTACACCTTC
clone size: NA; D gene: NA; J gene: TRBJ2-5; V gene: TRBV6-1; CDR3 protein: CASSDFLAGIQETQYF; CDR3 DNA: TGTGCCAGCAGTGATTTTTTGGCTGGGATCCAAGAGACCCAGTACTTC
clone size: NA; D gene: NA; J gene: TRBJ1-1; V gene: TRBV20-1; CDR3 protein: CSARDPEAFF; CDR3 DNA: TGCAGTGCTAGAGACCCTGAAGCTTTCTTT
clone size: once; D gene: TRBD1; J gene: TRBJ1-5; V gene: TRBV7-8; CDR3 protein: CASSLGQGVRQPQHF; CDR3 DNA: TGTGCCAGCAGCTTAGGACAGGGAGTGAGGCAGCCCCAGCATTTT
clone size: few; D gene: NA; J gene: TRBJ2-7; V gene: TRBV21-1; CDR3 protein: CASSKDWLNEQYF; CDR3 DNA: TGTGCCAGCAGCAAAGATTGGTTGAACGAGCAGTACTTC
clone size: NA; D gene: NA; J gene: TRBJ2-1; V gene: TRBV27; CDR3 protein: CASSPETAGHYNEQFF; CDR3 DNA: TGTGCCAGCAGTCCCGAGACTGCGGGGCATTACAATGAGCAGTTCTTC
clone size: NA; D gene: NA; J gene: TRBJ2-1; V gene: TRBV9; CDR3 protein: CASSVGDTGRGDEQFF; CDR3 DNA: TGTGCCAGCAGCGTGGGTGATACAGGGAGGGGCGATGAGCAGTTCTTC
clone size: NA; D gene: NA; J gene: TRBJ1-1; V gene: TRBV6-1; CDR3 protein: CASSSGAGPGTEAFF; CDR3 DNA: TGTGCCAGCAGCTCCGGCGCCGGGCCGGGCACTGAAGCTTTCTTT
clone size: NA; D gene: NA; J gene: TRBJ1-4; V gene: TRBV12-3/TRBV12-4; CDR3 protein: CASSLALGRTNEKLFF; CDR3 DNA: TGTGCCAGCAGTTTAGCGCTTGGGAGGACTAATGAAAAACTGTTTTTT
clone size: NA; D gene: TRBD2; J gene: TRBJ2-1; V gene: TRBV20-1; CDR3 protein: CSARVVGLADNEQFF; CDR3 DNA: TGCAGTGCTAGAGTGGTGGGACTAGCCGACAATGAGCAGTTCTTC
clone size: NA; D gene: NA; J gene: TRBJ1-1; V gene: TRBV7-3; CDR3 protein: CASSLIRVLGDEDTEAFF; CDR3 DNA: TGTGCCAGCAGCTTAATAAGGGTACTGGGAGATGAGGACACTGAAGCTTTCTTT
clone size: NA; D gene: NA; J gene: TRBJ2-1; V gene: TRBV27; CDR3 protein: CASSLQGSYNEQFF; CDR3 DNA: TGTGCCAGCAGCCTCCAGGGTAGCTACAATGAGCAGTTCTTC
clone size: NA; D gene: NA; J gene: TRBJ2-3; V gene: TRBV29-1; CDR3 protein: CSESSNTDTQYF; CDR3 DNA: TGCAGCGAGTCTTCCAACACAGATACGCAGTATTTT
clone size: NA; D gene: NA; J gene: TRBJ1-2; V gene: TRBV10-3; CDR3 protein: CAISDSGNSFGYTF; CDR3 DNA: TGTGCCATCAGTGATTCTGGGAACTCTTTTGGCTACACCTTC
clone size: few; D gene: NA; J gene: TRBJ2-5; V gene: TRBV20-1; CDR3 protein: CSANSGQETQYF; CDR3 DNA: TGCAGTGCCAATAGCGGCCAAGAGACCCAGTACTTC
clone size: few; D gene: NA; J gene: TRBJ2-1; V gene: TRBV20-1; CDR3 protein: CSASRRSSSYNEQFF; CDR3 DNA: TGCAGTGCTAGTCGGCGGTCCAGCTCCTACAATGAGCAGTTCTTC
clone size: once; D gene: TRBD2; J gene: TRBJ2-7; V gene: TRBV12-3/TRBV12-4; CDR3 protein: CASSFLAGGDYEQYF; CDR3 DNA: TGTGCCAGCAGTTTTCTAGCGGGGGGCGACTACGAGCAGTACTTC
clone size: NA; D gene: NA; J gene: TRBJ2-1; V gene: TRBV12-3/TRBV12-4; CDR3 protein: CASRGFEGVTYNEQFF; CDR3 DNA: TGTGCCAGCCGGGGGTTTGAGGGGGTCACCTACAATGAGCAGTTCTTC
clone size: NA; D gene: NA; J gene: TRBJ2-2; V gene: TRBV29-1; CDR3 protein: CSVPADNTGELFF; CDR3 DNA: TGCAGCGTACCGGCCGACAACACCGGGGAGCTGTTTTTT
clone size: NA; D gene: NA; J gene: TRBJ2-3; V gene: TRBV12-3/TRBV12-4; CDR3 protein: CASIPPERGRDTQYF; CDR3 DNA: TGTGCCAGCATACCCCCAGAGAGGGGACGAGATACGCAGTATTTT
clone size: NA; D gene: NA; J gene: TRBJ2-2; V gene: TRBV15; CDR3 protein: CATSSPHLNSNTGELFF; CDR3 DNA: TGTGCCACCAGCAGCCCACATTTAAACTCGAACACCGGGGAGCTGTTTTTT
clone size: few; D gene: NA; J gene: TRBJ1-2; V gene: TRBV20-1; CDR3 protein: CSASKGGLDYGYTF; CDR3 DNA: TGCAGTGCCTCAAAGGGCGGTCTGGACTATGGCTACACCTTC
clone size: NA; D gene: TRBD2; J gene: TRBJ2-5; V gene: TRBV20-1; CDR3 protein: CSARKLAGGKGTQYF; CDR3 DNA: TGCAGTGCTAGAAAGCTAGCGGGGGGGAAGGGGACCCAGTACTTC
clone size: few; D gene: NA; J gene: TRBJ2-3; V gene: TRBV7-9; CDR3 protein: CASSKPGPEADTQYF; CDR3 DNA: TGTGCCAGCAGCAAACCGGGACCCGAGGCAGATACGCAGTATTTT
clone size: NA; D gene: TRBD1; J gene: TRBJ2-3; V gene: TRBV20-1; CDR3 protein: CSARPPGQGQDTQYF; CDR3 DNA: TGCAGTGCTAGGCCTCCGGGACAGGGGCAGGATACGCAGTATTTT
clone size: NA; D gene: TRBD1; J gene: TRBJ2-7; V gene: TRBV6-1; CDR3 protein: CASNQGAGYYEQYF; CDR3 DNA: TGTGCCAGCAATCAGGGGGCCGGATACTACGAGCAGTACTTC
clone size: NA; D gene: NA; J gene: TRBJ1-2; V gene: TRBV12-3/TRBV12-4; CDR3 protein: CASSLKGYGYTF; CDR3 DNA: TGTGCCAGCAGTTTGAAGGGCTATGGCTACACCTTC
clone size: few; D gene: TRBD2; J gene: TRBJ2-5; V gene: TRBV20-1; CDR3 protein: CSAGGGRETQYF; CDR3 DNA: TGCAGTGCTGGGGGAGGGAGGGAGACCCAGTACTTC
clone size: few; D gene: TRBD1; J gene: TRBJ1-5; V gene: TRBV27; CDR3 protein: CASSSPEQGHQPQHF; CDR3 DNA: TGTGCCAGCAGTTCGCCAGAACAGGGGCATCAGCCCCAGCATTTT
clone size: few; D gene: NA; J gene: TRBJ2-7; V gene: TRBV20-1; CDR3 protein: CSAPDTGGRFPYEQYF; CDR3 DNA: TGCAGTGCTCCAGATACGGGGGGCCGTTTCCCCTACGAGCAGTACTTC
clone size: NA; D gene: NA; J gene: TRBJ1-2; V gene: TRBV20-1; CDR3 protein: CSARDLNGYTF; CDR3 DNA: TGCAGTGCTAGAGACCTCAATGGCTACACCTTC
clone size: NA; D gene: TRBD1; J gene: TRBJ1-1; V gene: TRBV3-1; CDR3 protein: CASSDRVTDTEAFF; CDR3 DNA: TGTGCCAGCAGCGACAGGGTTACGGACACTGAAGCTTTCTTT
clone size: NA; D gene: NA; J gene: TRBJ2-7; V gene: TRBV5-5; CDR3 protein: CASRGTAYEQYF; CDR3 DNA: TGTGCCAGCAGGGGTACAGCCTACGAGCAGTACTTC
clone size: few; D gene: NA; J gene: TRBJ2-3; V gene: TRBV18; CDR3 protein: CASSPRGAGDTQYF; CDR3 DNA: TGTGCCAGCTCACCACGGGGGGCAGGAGATACGCAGTATTTT